The following is a T cell receptor (beta chain) sequence with its context. This specimen belongs to a study of T cell responses to AZD1222 COVID-19 vaccine. Here immunoSEQ multiplex PCR was the method, and the copy in TCRdb shows in-frame clones only, minus some. The sample includes over 90,000 clones, approximately 86% of them seen just once. The length of the CDR3 is 16 residues. From germline, CDR1 is SGHNT and CDR2 YYREEE (reference sequence). V lost 4 bases and J lost 2, with 16 bases in between. The rearrangement uses TRBV5-4 and TRBJ1-3; D might be TRBD1 (6 bases). This sequence was found in an adult in good health. Here the sequenced sample was peripheral blood, taken on day 0 of AZD1222 vaccination. The CDR3 loop reads CASSLTGAVPGNTIYF. Here the CDR3 DNA reads TGTGCCAGCAGCCTGACAGGCGCCGTCCCTGGAAACACCATATATTTT.